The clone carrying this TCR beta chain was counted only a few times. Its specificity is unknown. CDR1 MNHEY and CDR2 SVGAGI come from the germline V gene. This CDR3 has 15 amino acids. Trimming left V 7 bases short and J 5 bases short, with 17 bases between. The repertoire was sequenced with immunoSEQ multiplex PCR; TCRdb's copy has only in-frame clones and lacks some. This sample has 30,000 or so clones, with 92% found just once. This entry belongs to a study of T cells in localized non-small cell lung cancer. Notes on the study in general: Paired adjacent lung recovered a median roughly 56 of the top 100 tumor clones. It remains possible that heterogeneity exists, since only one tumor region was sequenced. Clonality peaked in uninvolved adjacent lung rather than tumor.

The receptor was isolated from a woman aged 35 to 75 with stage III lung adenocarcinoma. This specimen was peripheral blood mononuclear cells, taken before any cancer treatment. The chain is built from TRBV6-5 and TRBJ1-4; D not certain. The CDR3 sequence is CASTSDPRRNEKLFF. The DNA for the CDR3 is TGTGCCAGCACCTCGGACCCCCGCCGGAATGAAAAACTGTTTTTT.